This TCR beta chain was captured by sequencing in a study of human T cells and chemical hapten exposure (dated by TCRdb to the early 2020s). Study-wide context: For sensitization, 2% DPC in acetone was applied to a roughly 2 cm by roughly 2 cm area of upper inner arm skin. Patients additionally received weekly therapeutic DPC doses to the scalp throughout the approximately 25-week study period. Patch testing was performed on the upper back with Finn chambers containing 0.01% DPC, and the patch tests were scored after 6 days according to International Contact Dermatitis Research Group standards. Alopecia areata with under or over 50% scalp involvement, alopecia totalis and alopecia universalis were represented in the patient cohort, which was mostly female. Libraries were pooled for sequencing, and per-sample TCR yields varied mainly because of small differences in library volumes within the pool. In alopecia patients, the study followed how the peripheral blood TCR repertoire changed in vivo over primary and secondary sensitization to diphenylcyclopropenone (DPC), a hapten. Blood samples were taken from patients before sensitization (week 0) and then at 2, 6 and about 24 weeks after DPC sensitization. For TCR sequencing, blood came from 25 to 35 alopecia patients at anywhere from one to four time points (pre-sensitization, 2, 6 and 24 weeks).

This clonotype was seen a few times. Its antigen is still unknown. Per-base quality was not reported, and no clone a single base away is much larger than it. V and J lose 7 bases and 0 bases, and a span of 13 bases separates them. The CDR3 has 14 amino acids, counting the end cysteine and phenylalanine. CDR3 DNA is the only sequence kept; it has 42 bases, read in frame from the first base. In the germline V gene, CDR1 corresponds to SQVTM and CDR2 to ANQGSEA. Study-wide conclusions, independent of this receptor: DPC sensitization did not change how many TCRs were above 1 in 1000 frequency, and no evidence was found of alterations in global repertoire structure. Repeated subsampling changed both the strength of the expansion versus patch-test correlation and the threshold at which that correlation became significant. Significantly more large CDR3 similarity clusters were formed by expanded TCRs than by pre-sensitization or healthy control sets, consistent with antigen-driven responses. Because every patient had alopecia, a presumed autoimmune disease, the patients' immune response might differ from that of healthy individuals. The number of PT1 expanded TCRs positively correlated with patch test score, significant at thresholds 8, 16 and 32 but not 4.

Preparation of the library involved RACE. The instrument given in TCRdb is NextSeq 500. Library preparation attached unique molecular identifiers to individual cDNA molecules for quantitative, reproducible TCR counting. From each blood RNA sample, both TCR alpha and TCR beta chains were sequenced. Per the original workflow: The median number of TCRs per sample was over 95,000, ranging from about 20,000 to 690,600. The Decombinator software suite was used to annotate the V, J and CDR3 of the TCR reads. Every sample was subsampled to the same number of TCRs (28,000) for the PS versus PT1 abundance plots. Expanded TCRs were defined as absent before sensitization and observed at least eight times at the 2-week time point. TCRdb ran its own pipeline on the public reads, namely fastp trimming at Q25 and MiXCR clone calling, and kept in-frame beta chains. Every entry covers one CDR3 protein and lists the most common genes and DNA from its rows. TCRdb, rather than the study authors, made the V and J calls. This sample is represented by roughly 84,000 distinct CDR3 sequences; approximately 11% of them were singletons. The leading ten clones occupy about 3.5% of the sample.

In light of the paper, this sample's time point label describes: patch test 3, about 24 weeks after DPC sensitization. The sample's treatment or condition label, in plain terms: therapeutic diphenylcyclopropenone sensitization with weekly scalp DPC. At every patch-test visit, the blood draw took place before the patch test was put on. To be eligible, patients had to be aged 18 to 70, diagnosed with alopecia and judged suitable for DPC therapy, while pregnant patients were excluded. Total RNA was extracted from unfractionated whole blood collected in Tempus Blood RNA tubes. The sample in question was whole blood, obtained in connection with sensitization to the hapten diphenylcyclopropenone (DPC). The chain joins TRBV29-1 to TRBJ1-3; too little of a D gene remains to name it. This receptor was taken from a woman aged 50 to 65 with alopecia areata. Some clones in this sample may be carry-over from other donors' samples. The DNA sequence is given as TGCAGCGCGTGCGATTCCTACTCTGGAAACACCATATATTTT. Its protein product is CSACDSYSGNTIYF.